This record looks at one T cell receptor (beta chain) sequence and its context. The antigen remains unidentified. Sequenced by immunoSEQ multiplex PCR; TCRdb stores in-frame clones only, minus some. The sample yields 95,000 to 150,000 clones, around 89% seen once. This sample is drawn from a study of T cell responses to AZD1222 COVID-19 vaccine. Across the whole study: The study pooled second doses at about 4 or about 12 weeks. Regarding the study as a whole: Samples come after the peak T cell response, not at day 14. Mostly white British, mostly female donors; authors suggested clonal diversity may be underestimated.

This CDR3 comprises 14 residues. CDR1 is SGHVS and CDR2 is FNYEAQ in the germline V gene. V was pared by 7 bases and J by 6 bases, with 19 bases between. This clonotype was sampled from an adult in good health. This sample comprised peripheral blood, obtained on day 0 of AZD1222 vaccination. The chain carries TRBV7-6 and TRBJ2-7, with D maybe TRBD1 (7 bases). Here the CDR3 reads CASTPGLQGGEQYF. The CDR3 region has the DNA TGTGCCAGCACCCCGGGACTCCAGGGGGGCGAGCAGTACTTC.